These 19 T cell receptor beta chains were sequenced from one sample in a study of T-cell memory formation after mild COVID-19 (dated by TCRdb to about 2021). The library came from 5' RACE. The run used an Illumina NovaSeq 6000. The public reads were quality trimmed at Q25 with fastp and then assembled into clones with MiXCR by TCRdb, keeping productive beta chains. Rows with a matching CDR3 protein are joined into one entry that keeps the most common DNA and genes. Recorded for this sample are around 300,000 distinct CDR3 sequences; more than 15% of them occurred a single time. The ten most abundant clones make up 23% of the sample. Sequenced: PBMCs or a T cell subset sorted from them (not recorded which). The receptors here all came from a young man who had mild COVID-19 (a few samples of this study predate the infection). The sample titles of this study are shuffled in the database, so cell type and time point are left out; the donor was told from shared clones.

The chain has TRBV6-6 and TRBJ2-7; 15 nucleotides align to TRBD2. The V segment lost 6 bases and the J segment 0 bases; nucleotides outside the gene matches: 6. This CDR3 has 17 residues. The germline gives CDR1 MNHNY, CDR2 SVGAGI (reference sequence). The CDR3: CASSQGLAGGFSYEQYV. The CDR3 DNA sequence: TGTGCCAGCAGCCAAGGACTAGCGGGGGGGTTCTCCTACGAGCAGTACGTC.

The chain carries TRBV5-1 and TRBJ2-5; 9 nucleotides agree with TRBD2. The CDR3 contains 13 residues. V lost 6 bases and J lost 3; bases outside the gene matches: 3. In germline, CDR1 is SGHRS, CDR2 YFSETQ. The CDR3 DNA reads as TGCGCCAGCAAATTAGCGGGGGAAGAGACCCAGTACTTC. Amino acids: CASKLAGEETQYF.

The CDR3, as DNA: TGCAGTGCCCCACTAGCTCAAAGGGATACGCAGTATTTT. This gives the protein CSAPLAQRDTQYF. This chain links TRBV20-1 with TRBJ2-3; the D gene is possibly TRBD2 (6 bases). There are 13 residues in the CDR3. Germline values: CDR1 DFQATT, CDR2 SNEGSKA (reference sequence). With 6 bases removed from V and 6 bases from J, the gap between germline ends came to 16 bases.

This clonotype turned up a few times. The chain combines TRBV10-3 with TRBJ2-6, with 16 bases identical to TRBD2. The ends lost 6 bases at V and 4 bases at J; junction bases unmatched: 6. This CDR3 is built from 18 residues. Germline CDR1 and CDR2: ENHRY and SYGVKD. The CDR3 loop is CAIRGTSGGAAGANVLTF. In DNA, the CDR3 is TGTGCCATCAGAGGGACTAGCGGGGGGGCGGCAGGGGCCAACGTCCTGACTTTC.

At least ten counts were recorded for this clonotype. The rearrangement joins TRBV6-2 or TRBV6-3 to TRBJ1-1; the D is unclear. The germline V and J ends were trimmed by 5 bases and 1 base, with 2 bases remaining between them. CDR1 and CDR2 from the germline V gene are MNHEY and SVGEGT. This CDR3 region has 11 residues. CDR3 nucleotides: TGTGCCAGCAGTGAGAACACTGAAGCTTTCTTT. Its protein is CASSENTEAFF.

The chain combines TRBV29-1 with TRBJ1-2, with D unresolved. The CDR3 covers 12 residues. Germline assignment: CDR1 SQVTM and CDR2 ANQGSEA. The V end was cut by 4 bases, the J end by 0 bases, with 6 bases between. The CDR3 reads CSVVGANYGYTF. In DNA form, the CDR3 reads TGCAGCGTTGTGGGAGCTAACTATGGCTACACCTTC.

This clonotype was seen a few times. The chain uses TRBV7-2 and TRBJ1-4; 7 bases map to TRBD1. Losses at the gene ends were 3 bases for V and 5 bases for J; bases not matched to a gene: 15. The CDR3 contains 18 residues. Looked up from germline, CDR1 is SGHTA and CDR2 is FQGNSA. CDR3 in DNA: TGTGCCAGCAGCTTGGGACTTACCGCAGGGGGGCAGAATGAAAAACTGTTTTTT. This codes for CASSLGLTAGGQNEKLFF.

The V and J genes are TRBV4-3 and TRBJ2-2; D possibly corresponds to TRBD1 (6 bases). Trimming removed 4 bases at V and 5 bases at J, with 14 bases between. Germline V lookup: CDR1 LGHNA, CDR2 YSLEER. The CDR3 extends over 15 amino acids. The CDR3 reads CASSPFLDRTGELFF. CDR3 in DNA: TGCGCCAGCAGCCCATTTCTAGACAGGACCGGGGAGCTGTTTTTT.

The V call is TRBV6-6, the J call TRBJ1-5; D gene unclear. Germline CDR1 is MNHNY and CDR2 is SVGAGI (reference sequence). CDR3 length: 15 residues. Trimming removed 0 bases from V and 8 bases from J, with 14 bases in between. The CDR3 coding sequence is TGTGCCAGCAGTTACTCCCATGAGGTAGGAGAGCCCCAGCATTTT. Amino acid sequence: CASSYSHEVGEPQHF.

This chain connects TRBV12-3 or TRBV12-4 to TRBJ2-2; D perhaps matches TRBD1 (6 bases). With 5 bases removed from V and 6 bases from J, the gap between germline ends came to 19 bases. CDR3 length: 16 amino acids. In DNA form, the CDR3 reads TGTGCCAGCAGTCCCGTAGGGGGTCGGGATCCCGGGGAGCTGTTTTTT. Its translation: CASSPVGGRDPGELFF.

This clonotype showed up just a few times. This chain uses TRBV4-3 with TRBJ2-2; TRBD2 agrees at 8 bases. This CDR3 spans 16 amino acids. V lost 0 bases and J lost 6; bases outside the gene matches: 6. Germline-derived CDR1 and CDR2 are LGHNA and YSLEER. The CDR3 protein is CASSQDVGGAAGELFF. CDR3 sequence (DNA): TGCGCCAGCAGCCAAGATGTCGGGGGGGCAGCCGGGGAGCTGTTTTTT.

The genes are TRBV2 and TRBJ1-2, with D perhaps matching TRBD1 (5 bases). Trimming left V 8 bases short and J 6 bases short, with 16 bases between. The CDR3 runs 13 residues. CDR1 and CDR2 from the germline V gene are SNHLY and FYNNEI. CDR3 DNA sequence: TGTGCCAGCGGGGGAACCGGGAGCCATGGCTACACCTTC. It specifies CASGGTGSHGYTF.

The J gene is TRBJ1-1, the V gene TRBV5-1, with a possible D match to TRBD1 (5 bases). The CDR3 contains 16 residues. Germline V gene sequence: CDR1 SGHRS, CDR2 YFSETQ. The ends were cut back, 3 bases at V and 1 base at J, with 16 bases in the middle. CDR3 sequence reads: CASSSSTGTANTEAFF. The CDR3 DNA is TGCGCCAGCAGCTCGAGTACCGGGACGGCGAACACTGAAGCTTTCTTT.

This clonotype was seen more than once but under ten times. This chain joins TRBV5-8 and TRBJ2-1; 7 bases fit TRBD1. The CDR3 extends over 14 amino acids. The V segment lost 5 bases and the J segment 7 bases; nucleotides outside the gene matches: 9. The germline V gene has CDR1 SGHTS and CDR2 YDEGEE. DNA of the CDR3: TGTGCCAGCAGGACGACAGGGACGGGGAATGAGCAGTTCTTC. Translated: CASRTTGTGNEQFF. The whole variable domain, remainder taken from reference TRBV5-8 and TRBJ2-1, is EAGVTQSPTHLIKTRGQQATLRCSPISGHTSVYWYQQALGLGLQFLLWYDEGEERNRGNFPPRFSGRQFPNYSSELNVNALELEDSALYLCASRTTGTGNEQFFGPGTRLTVL.

In this sample, this clonotype turned up many times. V is TRBV5-1 and J is TRBJ2-1; maybe TRBD1 (6 bases). V lost 5 bases, J lost 5 bases, and 8 bases lay in between. The V gene's germline CDR1 is SGHRS and CDR2 YFSETQ. This CDR3 spans 12 amino acids. As DNA, the CDR3 is TGCGCCAGCAGATCAGGGGACAATGAGCAGTTCTTC. This translates into CASRSGDNEQFF.

This chain joins TRBV7-9 and TRBJ1-1; D is unclear. V was pared by 4 bases and J by 0 bases, with 9 bases between. Germline CDR1 is SEHNR and CDR2 is FQNEAQ (reference sequence). The CDR3 runs 14 residues. The CDR3 nucleotides are TGTGCCAGCAGCTCCCTTAACATGAACACTGAAGCTTTCTTT. Translated, it gives CASSSLNMNTEAFF.

The chain is built from TRBV7-8 and TRBJ1-2; 7 bases are shared with TRBD1. The CDR3 runs to 19 residues. Germline V gene sequence: CDR1 SGHVS, CDR2 FQNEAQ. The trim removed 5 bases at V and 2 bases at J, leaving 20 bases unmatched. In DNA form, the CDR3 reads TGTGCCAGCAGCCGCTCCGAAAAAACCCCGACAGGGTTCAACTATGGCTACACCTTC. It codes for CASSRSEKTPTGFNYGYTF.

This clonotype appeared a few times. CDR3 DNA sequence: TGCGCCAGCAGCCCCAAAGCAGGGGGGCTTTTTAACACCGGGGAGCTGTTTTTT. This gives the protein CASSPKAGGLFNTGELFF. The chain recombines TRBV5-1 with TRBJ2-2; D is possibly TRBD1 (7 bases). The germline V gene encodes CDR1 SGHRS and CDR2 YFSETQ. V was trimmed by 4 bases and J by 2 bases, leaving 21 bases between them. This CDR3 is built from 18 residues.

This clonotype was seen repeatedly, ten times or more. This chain uses TRBV7-9 with TRBJ2-3; no clear D. Trimming cost V 5 bases and J 0 bases, with 12 bases left between them. In germline, CDR1 is SEHNR, CDR2 FQNEAQ (reference sequence). The CDR3 extends over 15 amino acids. The CDR3 region has the DNA TGTGCCAGCAGCACAAGGGCTAGGAGCACAGATACGCAGTATTTT. Its protein product is CASSTRARSTDTQYF.